These T cell receptor beta chains were read from a single sample in a study of beta chain features in type 1 diabetes. Clones were read by immunoSEQ multiplex PCR, and TCRdb kept only the in-frame ones, dropping some. Of roughly 400,000 clones detected, around 13% appear once; the ten largest clones hold 0.035% to 0.04%. Sequencing input: naive CD4+ T cells from blood. These receptors were collected from a man aged 25 to 45 in good health. CDR3s include the opening cysteine and the closing phenylalanine or tryptophan. The order of the fields is clone size, V gene, D gene, J gene, CDR3 protein, CDR3 DNA. The D gene is left open where the match is weak. Part of the rows lack a size; the others show once, few, many or a class for expanded clones.

abundance: -
v_gene: TRBV4-1
d_gene: TRBD1
j_gene: TRBJ1-1
CDR3aa: CASSQVQGQTVMAEAFF
CDR3nt: TGCGCCAGCAGCCAAGTTCAGGGACAGACAGTAATGGCTGAAGCTTTCTTT

abundance: few
v_gene: TRBV15
d_gene: TRBD2
j_gene: TRBJ2-1
CDR3aa: CATSPFLAGVSEQFF
CDR3nt: TGTGCCACCAGTCCCTTCCTAGCGGGAGTTAGTGAGCAGTTCTTC

abundance: -
v_gene: TRBV20-1
d_gene: -
j_gene: TRBJ2-1
CDR3aa: CSAREVPPQFF
CDR3nt: TGCAGTGCTAGAGAGGTTCCGCCGCAGTTCTTC

abundance: few
v_gene: TRBV5-6
d_gene: TRBD2
j_gene: TRBJ2-1
CDR3aa: CASSLLAGGATYNEQFF
CDR3nt: TGTGCCAGCAGCTTGCTAGCGGGGGGCGCCACATACAATGAGCAGTTCTTC

abundance: few
v_gene: TRBV6-5
d_gene: -
j_gene: TRBJ2-5
CDR3aa: CASSQTLETQYF
CDR3nt: TGTGCCAGCAGCCAAACTCTAGAGACCCAGTACTTC

abundance: -
v_gene: TRBV29-1
d_gene: -
j_gene: TRBJ1-1
CDR3aa: CSFSDRMNTEAFF
CDR3nt: TGCAGCTTTAGCGACAGGATGAACACTGAAGCTTTCTTT

abundance: -
v_gene: TRBV29-1
d_gene: -
j_gene: TRBJ1-1
CDR3aa: CSVELFGTFF
CDR3nt: TGCAGCGTTGAATTGTTTGGTACTTTCTTT

abundance: few
v_gene: TRBV29-1
d_gene: TRBD1
j_gene: TRBJ2-1
CDR3aa: CSVEKDRGRKQFF
CDR3nt: TGCAGCGTTGAGAAAGACAGGGGGCGGAAGCAGTTCTTC

abundance: few
v_gene: TRBV7-9
d_gene: TRBD2
j_gene: TRBJ2-1
CDR3aa: CASSVRLAGSHEQFF
CDR3nt: TGTGCCAGCAGCGTACGACTAGCGGGCAGCCATGAGCAGTTCTTC

abundance: -
v_gene: TRBV20-1
d_gene: -
j_gene: TRBJ2-1
CDR3aa: CSANGNEQFF
CDR3nt: TGCAGTGCTAATGGGAATGAGCAGTTCTTC

abundance: -
v_gene: TRBV27
d_gene: -
j_gene: TRBJ2-7
CDR3aa: CATGESPTYEQYF
CDR3nt: TGTGCCACAGGGGAAAGCCCCACCTACGAGCAGTACTTC

abundance: few
v_gene: TRBV7-9
d_gene: TRBD2
j_gene: TRBJ2-1
CDR3aa: CASSLGVGTSGYNEQFF
CDR3nt: TGTGCCAGCAGCTTAGGGGTCGGGACTAGCGGATACAATGAGCAGTTCTTC

abundance: few
v_gene: TRBV30
d_gene: -
j_gene: TRBJ2-1
CDR3aa: CAWSVTGSPHNEQFF
CDR3nt: TGTGCCTGGAGTGTGACGGGCTCACCCCACAATGAGCAGTTCTTC

abundance: few
v_gene: TRBV9
d_gene: -
j_gene: TRBJ2-3
CDR3aa: CASSNNAGLTDTQYF
CDR3nt: TGTGCCAGCAGCAACAATGCGGGCTTGACAGATACGCAGTATTTT

abundance: few
v_gene: TRBV10-3
d_gene: -
j_gene: TRBJ1-2
CDR3aa: CAISAEGNYGYTF
CDR3nt: TGTGCCATCAGTGCCGAGGGGAACTATGGCTACACCTTC

abundance: few
v_gene: TRBV4-3
d_gene: -
j_gene: TRBJ2-1
CDR3aa: CASSGGLGEQFF
CDR3nt: TGCGCCAGCAGCGGGGGGTTAGGAGAGCAGTTCTTC

abundance: -
v_gene: TRBV15
d_gene: TRBD2
j_gene: TRBJ2-1
CDR3aa: CATSRAAGGPSEQFF
CDR3nt: TGTGCCACCAGCAGAGCAGCGGGGGGGCCAAGTGAGCAGTTCTTC

abundance: -
v_gene: TRBV7-9
d_gene: -
j_gene: TRBJ2-5
CDR3aa: CASSPGTTQTQYF
CDR3nt: TGTGCCAGCAGCCCGGGGACAACCCAGACCCAGTACTTC

abundance: few
v_gene: TRBV9
d_gene: -
j_gene: TRBJ2-1
CDR3aa: CASSVGYAYNEQFF
CDR3nt: TGTGCCAGCAGCGTGGGGTATGCCTACAATGAGCAGTTCTTC

abundance: -
v_gene: TRBV7-2
d_gene: TRBD2
j_gene: TRBJ2-3
CDR3aa: CASSPSGRATTDTQYF
CDR3nt: TGTGCCAGCAGCCCCAGCGGGAGGGCCACTACAGATACGCAGTATTTT

abundance: -
v_gene: TRBV4-3
d_gene: -
j_gene: TRBJ2-7
CDR3aa: CASSRGLKYEQYF
CDR3nt: TGCGCCAGCAGCCGGGGCCTAAAGTACGAGCAGTACTTC

abundance: -
v_gene: TRBV6-5
d_gene: TRBD1
j_gene: TRBJ1-1
CDR3aa: CASRNRGGTEAFF
CDR3nt: TGTGCCAGCAGAAACAGGGGAGGCACTGAAGCTTTCTTT

abundance: few
v_gene: TRBV28
d_gene: -
j_gene: TRBJ2-3
CDR3aa: CASSWGGVDTQYF
CDR3nt: TGTGCCAGCAGTTGGGGAGGAGTAGATACGCAGTATTTT

abundance: few
v_gene: TRBV7-9
d_gene: -
j_gene: TRBJ2-1
CDR3aa: CASSLALTWNEQFF
CDR3nt: TGTGCCAGCAGCTTAGCGCTTACCTGGAATGAGCAGTTCTTC

abundance: -
v_gene: TRBV14
d_gene: -
j_gene: TRBJ2-7
CDR3aa: CASSHSGYEQYF
CDR3nt: TGTGCCAGCAGCCATTCAGGCTACGAGCAGTACTTC

abundance: few
v_gene: TRBV2
d_gene: TRBD2
j_gene: TRBJ2-3
CDR3aa: CASSAGGPIDTQYF
CDR3nt: TGTGCCAGCTCAGCGGGAGGGCCGATAGATACGCAGTATTTT

abundance: -
v_gene: TRBV5-1
d_gene: -
j_gene: TRBJ2-6
CDR3aa: CASSLGHSGANVLTF
CDR3nt: TGCGCCAGCAGCTTGGGCCACTCTGGGGCCAACGTCCTGACTTTC

abundance: -
v_gene: TRBV6-6
d_gene: -
j_gene: TRBJ2-3
CDR3aa: CASSKRGTDTQYF
CDR3nt: TGTGCCAGCAGTAAAAGGGGCACAGATACGCAGTATTTT

abundance: few
v_gene: TRBV4-2
d_gene: TRBD1
j_gene: TRBJ1-1
CDR3aa: CASSPSDRDNTEAFF
CDR3nt: TGTGCCAGCAGCCCCTCAGACAGGGATAACACTGAAGCTTTCTTT

abundance: few
v_gene: TRBV7-2
d_gene: TRBD2
j_gene: TRBJ2-3
CDR3aa: CASSLTQLAATYTQYF
CDR3nt: TGTGCCAGCAGCCTTACCCAGCTAGCGGCGACTTATACGCAGTATTTT

abundance: -
v_gene: TRBV4-1
d_gene: TRBD1
j_gene: TRBJ1-5
CDR3aa: CASSQDRGTVSNQPQHF
CDR3nt: TGCGCCAGCAGCCAAGATCGTGGGACAGTTTCCAATCAGCCCCAGCATTTT

abundance: -
v_gene: TRBV10-3
d_gene: -
j_gene: TRBJ2-3
CDR3aa: CAISTTTDTQYF
CDR3nt: TGTGCCATCTCCACCACCACAGATACGCAGTATTTT

abundance: few
v_gene: TRBV5-4
d_gene: -
j_gene: TRBJ2-3
CDR3aa: CASSFPGGLLSTDTQYF
CDR3nt: TGTGCCAGCAGCTTCCCGGGCGGCCTACTTAGCACAGATACGCAGTATTTT

abundance: -
v_gene: TRBV6-5
d_gene: -
j_gene: TRBJ2-1
CDR3aa: CATSWPWGSDDEQFF
CDR3nt: TGTGCCACCTCTTGGCCGTGGGGTAGCGACGATGAGCAGTTCTTC

abundance: -
v_gene: TRBV15
d_gene: -
j_gene: TRBJ2-1
CDR3aa: CATSSGEFSYNEQFF
CDR3nt: TGTGCCACCAGCAGTGGGGAATTCTCCTACAATGAGCAGTTCTTC

abundance: -
v_gene: TRBV9
d_gene: TRBD2
j_gene: TRBJ2-1
CDR3aa: CASSGGTSGNEQFF
CDR3nt: TGTGCCAGCAGCGGCGGGACTAGCGGCAATGAGCAGTTCTTC

abundance: -
v_gene: TRBV7-6
d_gene: TRBD1
j_gene: TRBJ2-1
CDR3aa: CASSAWDSSDEQFF
CDR3nt: TGTGCCAGCAGCGCTTGGGACAGCTCGGATGAGCAGTTCTTC

abundance: -
v_gene: TRBV6-1
d_gene: -
j_gene: TRBJ2-1
CDR3aa: CASSEAGVRYNEQFF
CDR3nt: TGTGCCAGCAGTGAAGCAGGGGTCCGTTACAATGAGCAGTTCTTC

abundance: -
v_gene: TRBV4-2
d_gene: -
j_gene: TRBJ2-3
CDR3aa: CASSYSKGDTQYF
CDR3nt: TGTGCCAGCAGCTACTCAAAGGGAGATACGCAGTATTTT

abundance: once
v_gene: TRBV9
d_gene: TRBD1
j_gene: TRBJ2-1
CDR3aa: CASSVGTVYNEQFF
CDR3nt: TGTGCCAGCAGCGTGGGGACAGTCTACAATGAGCAGTTCTTC